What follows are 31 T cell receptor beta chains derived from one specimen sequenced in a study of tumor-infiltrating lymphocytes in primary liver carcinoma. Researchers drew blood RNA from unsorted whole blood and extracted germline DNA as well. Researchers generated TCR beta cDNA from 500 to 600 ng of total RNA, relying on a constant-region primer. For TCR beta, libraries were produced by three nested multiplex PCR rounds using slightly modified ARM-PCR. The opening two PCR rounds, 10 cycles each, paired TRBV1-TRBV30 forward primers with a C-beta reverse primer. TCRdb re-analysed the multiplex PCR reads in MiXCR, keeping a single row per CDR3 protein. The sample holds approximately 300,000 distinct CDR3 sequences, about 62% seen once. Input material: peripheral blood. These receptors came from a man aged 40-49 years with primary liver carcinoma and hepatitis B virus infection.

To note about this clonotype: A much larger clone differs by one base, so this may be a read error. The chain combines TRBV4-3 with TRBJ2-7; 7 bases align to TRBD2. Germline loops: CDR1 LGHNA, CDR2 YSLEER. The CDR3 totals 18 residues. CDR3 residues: CASRQDAVRVGLVYEQYF. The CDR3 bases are TGCGCCAGCAGACAAGACGCGGTTCGAGTTGGACTAGTCTACGAGCAGTACTTC.

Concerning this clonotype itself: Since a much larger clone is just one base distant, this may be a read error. Here the CDR3 DNA reads TGTGCCAGCAGATTTTGGGCAAGGAACACTGAAGCTCTCTTT. It codes for CASRFWARNTEALF. The chain couples TRBV6-1 to TRBJ1-1; D is unresolved. CDR3 length: 14 residues. Germline values: CDR1 MNHNS, CDR2 SASEGT.

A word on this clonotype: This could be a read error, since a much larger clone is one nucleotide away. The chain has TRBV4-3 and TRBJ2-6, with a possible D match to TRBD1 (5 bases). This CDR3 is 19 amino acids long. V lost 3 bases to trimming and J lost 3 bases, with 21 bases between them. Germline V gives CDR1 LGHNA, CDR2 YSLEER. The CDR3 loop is CASSHQLPTGAVGANVLTF. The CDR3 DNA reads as TGCGCCAGCAGCCACCAACTACCCACAGGTGCGGTTGGGGCCAACGTCCTGACTTTC.

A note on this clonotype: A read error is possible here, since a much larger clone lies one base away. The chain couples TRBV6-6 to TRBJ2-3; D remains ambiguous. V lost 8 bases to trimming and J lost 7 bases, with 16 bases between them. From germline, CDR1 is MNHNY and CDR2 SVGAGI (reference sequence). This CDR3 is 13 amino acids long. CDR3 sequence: CASCETPPNTQYF. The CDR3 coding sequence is TGTGCCAGCTGCGAGACCCCACCGAATACGCAGTATTTT.

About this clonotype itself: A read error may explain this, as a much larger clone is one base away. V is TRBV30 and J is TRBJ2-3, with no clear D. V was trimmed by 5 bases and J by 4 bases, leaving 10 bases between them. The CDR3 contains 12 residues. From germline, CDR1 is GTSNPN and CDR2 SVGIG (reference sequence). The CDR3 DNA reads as TGTGCCTGGCATAACGTGGCAGATACGCAGTATTTT. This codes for CAWHNVADTQYF.

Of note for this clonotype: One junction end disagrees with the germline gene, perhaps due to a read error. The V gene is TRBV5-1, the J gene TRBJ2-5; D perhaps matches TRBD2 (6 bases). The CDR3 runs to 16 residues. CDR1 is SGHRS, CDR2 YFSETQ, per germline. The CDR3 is CASGLAIRGGKETQYF. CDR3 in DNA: TGCGCCAGCGGCTTGGCGATTAGGGGAGGAAAAGAGACCCAGTACTTC.

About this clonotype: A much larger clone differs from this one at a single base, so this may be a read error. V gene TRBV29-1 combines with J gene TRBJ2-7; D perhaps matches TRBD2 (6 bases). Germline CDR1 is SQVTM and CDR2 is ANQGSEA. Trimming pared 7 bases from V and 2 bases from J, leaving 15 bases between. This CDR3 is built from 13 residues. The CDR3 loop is CSAIGGTAYEQYF. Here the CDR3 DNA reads TGCAGCGCGATCGGGGGTACAGCCTACGAGCAGTACTTC.

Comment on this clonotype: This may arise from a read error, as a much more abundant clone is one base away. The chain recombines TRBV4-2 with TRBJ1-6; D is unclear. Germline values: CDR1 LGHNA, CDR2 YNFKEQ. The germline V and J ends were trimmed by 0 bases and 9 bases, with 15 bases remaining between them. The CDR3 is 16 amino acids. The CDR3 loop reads CASSQDFWQSGSPLHF. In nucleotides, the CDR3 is TGTGCCAGCAGCCAAGATTTCTGGCAGAGCGGTTCACCCCTCCACTTT.

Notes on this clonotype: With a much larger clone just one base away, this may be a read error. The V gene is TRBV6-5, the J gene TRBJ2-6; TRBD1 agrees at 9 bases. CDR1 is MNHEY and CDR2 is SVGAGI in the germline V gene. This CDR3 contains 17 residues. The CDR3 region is CASSYWDRAPGAIVLTF. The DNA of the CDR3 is TGTGCCAGCAGTTACTGGGACAGGGCGCCTGGGGCCATCGTCCTGACTTTC.

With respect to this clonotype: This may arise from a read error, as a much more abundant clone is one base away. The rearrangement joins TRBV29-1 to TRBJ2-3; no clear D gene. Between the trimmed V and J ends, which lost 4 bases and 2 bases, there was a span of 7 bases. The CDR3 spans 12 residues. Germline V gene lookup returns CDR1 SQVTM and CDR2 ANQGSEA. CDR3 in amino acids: CSVVGITDTQYF. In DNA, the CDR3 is TGCAGCGTTGTAGGAATCACAGATACGCAGTATTTT.

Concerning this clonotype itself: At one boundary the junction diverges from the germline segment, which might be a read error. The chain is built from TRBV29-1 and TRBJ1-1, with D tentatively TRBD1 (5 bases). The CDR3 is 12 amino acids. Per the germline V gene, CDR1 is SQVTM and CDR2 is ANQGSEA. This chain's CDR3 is CSCLDMNTETFF. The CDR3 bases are TGCAGTTGCCTGGACATGAACACTGAAACTTTCTTT.

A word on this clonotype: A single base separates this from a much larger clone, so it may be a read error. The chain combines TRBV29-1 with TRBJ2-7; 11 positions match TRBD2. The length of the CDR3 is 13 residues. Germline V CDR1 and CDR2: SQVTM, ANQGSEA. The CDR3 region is CSVRTSGSYEHYF. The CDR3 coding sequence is TGCAGCGTTCGGACTAGCGGGTCCTACGAGCATTACTTC.

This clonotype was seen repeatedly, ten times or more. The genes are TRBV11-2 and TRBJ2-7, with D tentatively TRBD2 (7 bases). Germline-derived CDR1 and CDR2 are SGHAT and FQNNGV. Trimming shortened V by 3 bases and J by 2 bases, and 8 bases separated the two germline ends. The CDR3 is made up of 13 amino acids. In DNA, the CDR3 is TGTGCCAGCAGCTTCGGGGGGCCCTACGAGCAGTACTTC. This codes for CASSFGGPYEQYF.

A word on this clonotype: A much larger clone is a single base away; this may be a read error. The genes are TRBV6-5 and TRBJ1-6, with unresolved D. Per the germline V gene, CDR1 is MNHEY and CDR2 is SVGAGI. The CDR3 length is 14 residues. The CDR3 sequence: CASKRTRDNSLLHF. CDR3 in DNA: TGTGCCAGCAAGCGCACACGGGATAATTCACTCCTCCACTTT.

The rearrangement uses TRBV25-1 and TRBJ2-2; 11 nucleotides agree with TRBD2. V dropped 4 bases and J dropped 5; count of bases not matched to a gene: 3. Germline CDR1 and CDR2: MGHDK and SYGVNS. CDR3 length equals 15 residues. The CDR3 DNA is TGTGCCAGCAGTGTACTAGCGGGAGCTACCGGGGAGCTGTTTTTT. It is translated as CASSVLAGATGELFF.

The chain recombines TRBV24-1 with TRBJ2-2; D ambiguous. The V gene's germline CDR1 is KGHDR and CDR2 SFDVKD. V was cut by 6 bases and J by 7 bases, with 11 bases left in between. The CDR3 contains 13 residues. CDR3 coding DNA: TGTGCCACCAGTCGTGGGAATGGCGGGGAGCTGTTTTTT. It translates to CATSRGNGGELFF.

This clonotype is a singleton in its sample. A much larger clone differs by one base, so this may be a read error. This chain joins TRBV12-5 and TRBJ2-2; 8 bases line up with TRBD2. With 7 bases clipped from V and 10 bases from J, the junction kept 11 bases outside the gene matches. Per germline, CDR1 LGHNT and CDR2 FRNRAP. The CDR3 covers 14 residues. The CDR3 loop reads CASAKTSGAVELFF. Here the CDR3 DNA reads TGTGCTAGTGCCAAAACTAGCGGCGCGGTGGAGCTGTTTTTT.

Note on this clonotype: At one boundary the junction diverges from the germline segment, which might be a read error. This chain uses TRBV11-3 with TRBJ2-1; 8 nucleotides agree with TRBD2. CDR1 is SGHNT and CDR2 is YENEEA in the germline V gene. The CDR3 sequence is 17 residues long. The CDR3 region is CASSLDVAGLPHNEQFF. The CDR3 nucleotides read TGTGCCAGCAGCTTAGACGTAGCGGGACTCCCCCACAATGAACAGTTCTTC.

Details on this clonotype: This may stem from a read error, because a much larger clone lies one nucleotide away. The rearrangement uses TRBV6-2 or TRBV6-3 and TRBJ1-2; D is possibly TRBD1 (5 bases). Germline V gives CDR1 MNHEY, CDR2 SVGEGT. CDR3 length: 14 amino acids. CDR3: CASSRDGLGNGYAF. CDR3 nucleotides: TGTGCCAGCAGTCGGGACGGCCTGGGGAATGGCTACGCCTTC.

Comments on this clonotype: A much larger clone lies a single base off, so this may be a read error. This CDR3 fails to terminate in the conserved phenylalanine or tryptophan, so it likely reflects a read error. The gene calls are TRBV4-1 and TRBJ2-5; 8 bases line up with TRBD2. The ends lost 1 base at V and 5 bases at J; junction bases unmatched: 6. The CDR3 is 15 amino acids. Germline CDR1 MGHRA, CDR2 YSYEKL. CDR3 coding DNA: TGCGCCAGCAGCCAAGCAAGCGGGAGTATTGAGACCCAGTACTTA. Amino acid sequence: CASSQASGSIETQYL.

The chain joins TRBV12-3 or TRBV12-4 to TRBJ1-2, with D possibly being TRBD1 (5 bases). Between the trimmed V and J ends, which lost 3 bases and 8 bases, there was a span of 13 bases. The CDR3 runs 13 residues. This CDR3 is CASSFHGALGYTF. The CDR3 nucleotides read TGTGCCAGCAGTTTTCATGGGGCGCTGGGCTACACCTTC.

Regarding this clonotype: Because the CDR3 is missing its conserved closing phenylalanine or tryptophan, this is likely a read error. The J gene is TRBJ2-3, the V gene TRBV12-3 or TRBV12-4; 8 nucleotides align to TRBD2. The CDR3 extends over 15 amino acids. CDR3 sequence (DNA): TGTGCCTGCAGTTTGAGAAGCGGGAGCTTCGATACGCAGTATATT. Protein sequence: CACSLRSGSFDTQYI.

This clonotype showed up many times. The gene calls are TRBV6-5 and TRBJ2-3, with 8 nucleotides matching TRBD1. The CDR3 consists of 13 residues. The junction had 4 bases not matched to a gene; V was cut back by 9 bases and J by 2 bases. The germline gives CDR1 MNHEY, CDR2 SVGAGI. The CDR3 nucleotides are TGTGCCAGTCCGGGACAGGACACAGATACGCAGTATTTT. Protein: CASPGQDTDTQYF.

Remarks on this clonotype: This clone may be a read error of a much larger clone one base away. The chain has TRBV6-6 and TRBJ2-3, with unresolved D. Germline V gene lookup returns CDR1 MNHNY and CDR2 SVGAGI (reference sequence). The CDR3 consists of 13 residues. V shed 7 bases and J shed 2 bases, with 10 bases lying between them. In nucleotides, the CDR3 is TGTGCCAGCACCTCCCATCCCACAGATACGCAGTATTTT. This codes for CASTSHPTDTQYF.

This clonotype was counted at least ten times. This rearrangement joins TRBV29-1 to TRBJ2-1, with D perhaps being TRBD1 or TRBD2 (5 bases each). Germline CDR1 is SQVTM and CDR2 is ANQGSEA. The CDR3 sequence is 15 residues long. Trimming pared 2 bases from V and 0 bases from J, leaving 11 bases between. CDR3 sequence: CSVETGRSSYNEQFF. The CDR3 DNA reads TGCAGCGTTGAAACGGGACGGAGCTCCTACAATGAGCAGTTCTTC.

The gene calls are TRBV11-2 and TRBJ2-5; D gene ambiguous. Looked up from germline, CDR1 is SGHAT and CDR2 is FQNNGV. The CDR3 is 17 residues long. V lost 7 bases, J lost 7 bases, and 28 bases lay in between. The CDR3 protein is CASTYSAWTSVTGTQYF. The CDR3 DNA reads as TGTGCCAGCACCTATTCAGCCTGGACCTCCGTGACGGGGACCCAGTACTTC.

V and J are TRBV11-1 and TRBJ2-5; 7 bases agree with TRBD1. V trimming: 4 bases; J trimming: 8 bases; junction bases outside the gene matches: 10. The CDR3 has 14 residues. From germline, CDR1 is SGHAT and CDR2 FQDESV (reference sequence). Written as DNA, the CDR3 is TGTGCCAGCAGCTCGGACAGGCAGGTTGTAACCCAGTACTTC. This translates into CASSSDRQVVTQYF.

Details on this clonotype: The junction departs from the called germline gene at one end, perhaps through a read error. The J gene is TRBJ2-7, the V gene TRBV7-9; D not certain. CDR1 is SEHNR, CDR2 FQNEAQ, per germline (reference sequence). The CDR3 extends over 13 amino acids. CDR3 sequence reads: CVSSLITGYEQYF. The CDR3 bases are TGTGTCAGCAGCTTAATTACTGGCTACGAGCAGTACTTC. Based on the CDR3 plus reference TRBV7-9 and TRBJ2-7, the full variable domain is DTGVSQNPRHKITKRGQNVTFRCDPISEHNRLYWYRQTLGQGPEFLTYFQNEAQLEKSRLLSDRFSAERPKGSFSTLEIQRTEQGDSAMYLCVSSLITGYEQYFGPGTRLTVT.

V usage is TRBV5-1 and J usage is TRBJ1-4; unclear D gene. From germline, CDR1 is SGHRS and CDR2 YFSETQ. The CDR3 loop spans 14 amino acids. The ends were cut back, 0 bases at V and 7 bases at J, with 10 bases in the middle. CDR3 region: CASSLGPSGEKLFF. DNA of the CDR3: TGCGCCAGCAGCTTGGGCCCTTCGGGTGAAAAACTGTTTTTT.

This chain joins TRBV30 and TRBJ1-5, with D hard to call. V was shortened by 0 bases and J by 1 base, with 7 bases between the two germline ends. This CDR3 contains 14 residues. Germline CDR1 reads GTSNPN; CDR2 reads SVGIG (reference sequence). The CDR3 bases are TGTGCCTGGAGTGTGTCCGGGAGCAATCAGCCCCAGCATTTT. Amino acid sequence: CAWSVSGSNQPQHF.

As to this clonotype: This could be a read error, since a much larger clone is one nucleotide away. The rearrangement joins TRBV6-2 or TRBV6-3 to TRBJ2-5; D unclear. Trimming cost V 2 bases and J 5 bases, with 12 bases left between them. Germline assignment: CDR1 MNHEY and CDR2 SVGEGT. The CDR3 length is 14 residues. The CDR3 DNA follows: TGTGCCAGCAGTTACATGGCGGAATTGGAGACCCAGTACTTC. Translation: CASSYMAELETQYF.